The 4 T cell receptor beta chains presented below share a single source sample, sequenced in a study of blood T cell repertoires in COVID-19. Profiled with immunoSEQ multiplex PCR; TCRdb holds only in-frame clones, not every one. The profile shows 300,000 to 400,000 clones, about nine tenths of them singletons. Material for sequencing was peripheral blood. The receptor set was obtained from a man aged 45-60 years with active or convalescent COVID-19.

The chain is built from TRBV7-2 and TRBJ1-6; D gene ambiguous. CDR1 is SGHTA and CDR2 is FQGNSA in the germline V gene. The CDR3 has 16 amino acids. Deletions cut 1 base from V and 4 bases from J, with 11 bases between. The CDR3 nucleotides are TGTGCCAGCAGCTTAGATTCCGGGATGTATAATTCACCCCTCCACTTT. Translation: CASSLDSGMYNSPLHF.

The V call is TRBV4-3, the J call TRBJ1-6; D is unresolved. Germline V gene sequence: CDR1 LGHNA, CDR2 YSLEER. V lost 1 base and J lost 0, with 13 bases in between. The CDR3 length is 18 residues. The CDR3 spells CASSQVQALSSYNSPLHF. CDR3 coding DNA: TGCGCCAGCAGCCAAGTTCAGGCGCTGAGCTCCTATAATTCACCCCTCCACTTT.

The gene calls are TRBV19 and TRBJ1-1; a possible D gene is TRBD1 (6 bases). This CDR3 spans 17 amino acids. CDR1 and CDR2 from the germline V gene are LNHDA and SQIVND (reference sequence). The V end was cut by 3 bases, the J end by 0 bases, with 17 bases between. CDR3 DNA sequence: TGTGCCAGTAGTATCCCCCCTGGGACATCTCTGAACACTGAAGCTTTCTTT. Residues: CASSIPPGTSLNTEAFF. The variable domain in full, with the rest retrieved from reference TRBV19 and TRBJ1-1, is DGGITQSPKYLFRKEGQNVTLSCEQNLNHDAMYWYRQDPGQGLRLIYYSQIVNDFQKGDIAEGYSVSREKKESFPLTVTSAQKNPTAFYLCASSIPPGTSLNTEAFFGQGTRLTVV.

A single count supports this clone. The genes are TRBV6-1 and TRBJ1-5, with D possibly being TRBD1 (5 bases). This CDR3 has 15 residues. The V end lost 1 base, the J end lost 0 bases, and 7 bases lay between the germline ends. The V gene's germline CDR1 is MNHNS and CDR2 SASEGT. The CDR3 spells CASSEGTRSNQPQHF. The CDR3 DNA reads TGTGCCAGCAGTGAAGGGACACGTAGCAATCAGCCCCAGCATTTT.